This record covers a single TCR beta chain. Vbeta (60) and Jbeta (13) primers were used in the PCR. Repertoires were generated with immunoSEQ multiplex PCR, while TCRdb's copy carries only in-frame clones and drops some. The sample has about 190,000 clones, approximately 70% seen once. The sample belongs to a study of cytomegalovirus exposure and HLA in healthy donors. This CDR3 spans 15 amino acids. Trimming removed 4 bases from V and 8 bases from J; junction bases left unmatched: 8. CDR1 is SGHRS and CDR2 is YFSETQ in the germline V gene. The chain recombines TRBV5-1 with TRBJ1-4; 10 bases map to TRBD1. Sequencing was carried out using PBMCs. The receptor was isolated from a woman aged 25 to 45 in good health and CMV-seronegative. The CDR3 sequence: CASSVIPGQGEKLFF. The CDR3 DNA reads as TGCGCCAGCAGCGTAATACCGGGACAGGGGGAAAAACTGTTTTTT.